These 17 T cell receptor beta chains originate from one sample sequenced in a study of cytotoxic CD8 clonotypes in ibrutinib-treated CLL. TCRdb's table, derived via immunoSEQ multiplex PCR, lists solely in-frame clones and lacks some. The table records 150,000 or so clones, about 79% of them present only once. The sample in question was PBMCs, obtained after 12 months of ibrutinib treatment. The origin of the receptors is a human donor with chronic lymphocytic leukemia.

This rearrangement joins TRBV19 to TRBJ2-1, with 11 bases lining up with TRBD2. The CDR3 is 14 amino acids. Trimming removed 3 bases from V and 8 bases from J; junction bases left unmatched: 3. Germline CDR1 is LNHDA and CDR2 is SQIVND (reference sequence). The CDR3 here is CASSIYSGRDEQFF. In DNA, the CDR3 is TGTGCCAGTAGTATCTATAGCGGGAGGGATGAGCAGTTCTTC. Full variable domain (remainder filled in from reference TRBV19 and TRBJ2-1): DGGITQSPKYLFRKEGQNVTLSCEQNLNHDAMYWYRQDPGQGLRLIYYSQIVNDFQKGDIAEGYSVSREKKESFPLTVTSAQKNPTAFYLCASSIYSGRDEQFFGPGTRLTVL.

The J gene is TRBJ2-7, the V gene TRBV27, with 8 bases identical to TRBD2. Trimming took 5 bases from V and 2 from J; bases not matched to a gene: 2. CDR1 and CDR2 (germline): MNHEY, SMNVEV (reference sequence). CDR3 length: 13 amino acids. The CDR3 coding sequence is TGTGCCAGCAGTAGGACTAGCCCCTACGAGCAGTACTTC. It specifies CASSRTSPYEQYF.

J is TRBJ2-7 and V is TRBV5-6; possibly TRBD1 or TRBD2 for D (6 bases each). The V end was cut by 7 bases, the J end by 6 bases, with 11 bases between. Germline loops: CDR1 SGHDT, CDR2 YYEEEE. This CDR3 is built from 11 residues. CDR3 loop: CASGGPSEQYF. The CDR3 coding sequence is TGTGCCAGCGGGGGGCCATCCGAGCAGTACTTC.

The chain is built from TRBV7-2 and TRBJ2-6; 7 nucleotides match TRBD1. Per germline, CDR1 SGHTA and CDR2 FQGNSA. The trim removed 1 base at V and 1 base at J, leaving 4 bases unmatched. The CDR3 loop spans 17 amino acids. The CDR3 sequence: CASSLVGQTSGANVLTF. CDR3 sequence (DNA): TGTGCCAGCAGCTTAGTGGGACAGACGTCTGGGGCCAACGTCCTGACTTTC. The full variable domain, with the rest looked up from reference TRBV7-2 and TRBJ2-6, is GAGVSQSPSNKVTEKGKDVELRCDPISGHTALYWYRQSLGQGLEFLIYFQGNSAPDKSGLPSDRFSAERTGGSVSTLTIQRTQQEDSAVYLCASSLVGQTSGANVLTFGAGSRLTVL.

The V gene is TRBV5-4, the J gene TRBJ1-2; a weak D match, TRBD1 (5 bases). CDR1 and CDR2 from the germline V gene are SGHNT and YYREEE (reference sequence). Trimming cost V 4 bases and J 4 bases, with 14 bases left between them. This CDR3 has 14 amino acids. The CDR3 protein is CASSPEVGVYGYTF. The CDR3 DNA reads as TGTGCCAGCAGCCCAGAAGTGGGGGTCTATGGCTACACCTTC.

V gene TRBV7-6 combines with J gene TRBJ2-5; D possibly corresponds to TRBD1 (6 bases). Looked up from germline, CDR1 is SGHVS and CDR2 is FNYEAQ. This CDR3 region has 13 residues. V shed 3 bases and J shed 3 bases, with 8 bases lying between them. The CDR3 nucleotides are TGTGCCAGCAGCTTTGGGACAAAAGAGACCCAGTACTTC. Translated: CASSFGTKETQYF.

The gene calls are TRBV5-6 and TRBJ2-7; TRBD2 matches at 10 bases. This CDR3 is 16 amino acids long. Germline trimming cut 4 bases from V and 3 bases from J; bases unmatched to any gene: 10. Germline V gives CDR1 SGHDT, CDR2 YYEEEE. Here the CDR3 reads CASSHRTSGTHYEQYF. CDR3 in DNA: TGTGCCAGCAGCCATAGGACTAGCGGAACCCACTACGAGCAGTACTTC.

V usage is TRBV7-3 and J usage is TRBJ1-2; D gene uncertain. The CDR3 has 11 residues. CDR1 SGHTA and CDR2 FQGTGA come from the germline V gene. Trimming left V 7 bases short and J 8 bases short, with 11 bases between. CDR3 nucleotide sequence: TGTGCCAGCACCTCCGGAGAAGGCTACACCTTC. Encoded protein: CASTSGEGYTF.

V usage is TRBV27 and J usage is TRBJ1-1; D is perhaps TRBD1 (6 bases). V gave up 7 bases and J gave up 3 bases, with 12 bases separating them. The CDR3 is 13 amino acids. The germline V gene encodes CDR1 MNHEY and CDR2 SMNVEV (reference sequence). CDR3 coding DNA: TGTGCCAGCACCCGCTCAGGGGACACTGAAGCTTTCTTT. Protein product: CASTRSGDTEAFF.

This clone was seen only once. The chain has TRBV4-1 and TRBJ1-2; 8 nucleotides agree with TRBD1. The CDR3 extends over 15 amino acids. Per the germline V gene, CDR1 is MGHRA and CDR2 is YSYEKL. Trimming took 0 bases from V and 8 from J; bases not matched to a gene: 8. CDR3 DNA sequence: TGCGCCAGCAGCCAAGACCCGACAGGGGAATACGGCTACACCTTC. Protein product: CASSQDPTGEYGYTF.

V and J are TRBV13 and TRBJ2-2; D is unclear. The V gene lost 6 bases and the J gene lost 2 bases, with 16 bases spanning the gap. Germline V CDR1 and CDR2: PRHDT, FYEKMQ (reference sequence). CDR3 length: 16 amino acids. The CDR3 loop is CASRQAARRNTGELFF. Written as DNA, the CDR3 is TGTGCCAGCAGACAAGCTGCTAGACGTAACACCGGGGAGCTGTTTTTT.

The rearrangement joins TRBV7-2 to TRBJ2-7; D may be TRBD1 (6 bases). Per germline, CDR1 SGHTA and CDR2 FQGNSA. V lost 2 bases and J 3 bases, leaving 17 bases between the germline ends. The CDR3 length is 16 residues. The CDR3 here is CASSLRGFSTYYEQYF. CDR3 nucleotide sequence: TGTGCCAGCAGCTTAAGGGGGTTTAGCACTTACTACGAGCAGTACTTC.

The rearrangement links TRBV27 to TRBJ2-7; 7 bases map to TRBD1. The V and J ends lost 10 bases and 6 bases, in that order; junction bases with no gene match: 18. The CDR3 covers 15 residues. Germline assignment: CDR1 MNHEY and CDR2 SMNVEV (reference sequence). The CDR3 bases are TGTGCCACCCCCCAGGGGGACGGTCAATTATGCGAGCAGTACTTC. This encodes CATPQGDGQLCEQYF.

The V gene is TRBV4-1, the J gene TRBJ2-3, with a possible D match to TRBD1 (6 bases). V lost 5 bases, J lost 6 bases, and 24 bases lay in between. Germline-derived CDR1 and CDR2 are MGHRA and YSYEKL. This CDR3 is 17 amino acids long. CDR3 loop: CASSTRGGARGLDTQYF. CDR3 DNA: TGCGCCAGCAGCACCCGAGGGGGAGCGAGGGGGTTGGATACGCAGTATTTT.

The chain links TRBV19 to TRBJ2-7; TRBD2 might be the D (7 bases). Trimming cost V 4 bases and J 3 bases, with 19 bases left between them. The CDR3 consists of 16 residues. CDR1 is LNHDA, CDR2 SQIVND, per germline (reference sequence). CDR3 amino acids: CASSTYRRGRVYEQYF. CDR3 coding DNA: TGTGCCAGTAGTACCTACCGGAGGGGGAGGGTCTACGAGCAGTACTTC.

The chain couples TRBV29-1 to TRBJ2-3, with D unclear. The length of the CDR3 is 13 residues. V gave up 1 base and J gave up 0 bases, with 5 bases separating them. Germline V gene data show CDR1 as SQVTM and CDR2 as ANQGSEA. This CDR3 reads CSVEALSTDTQYF. In DNA, the CDR3 is TGCAGCGTTGAAGCTCTAAGCACAGATACGCAGTATTTT.

The DNA for the CDR3 is TGTGCCAGCAGCCCACGGGACAGGTTATACGAGCAGTACTTC. Translated, it gives CASSPRDRLYEQYF. The V gene is TRBV11-2, the J gene TRBJ2-7; 8 bases align to TRBD1. CDR3 length: 14 amino acids. V was clipped by 5 bases and J by 4 bases; unmatched bases: 7. Per the germline V gene, CDR1 is SGHAT and CDR2 is FQNNGV.